This entry features one T cell receptor beta chain sequence. Antigen: not known. Assay used: immunoSEQ multiplex PCR; TCRdb lists only in-frame clones, some missing. The top ten hold 1.9% of the sample, which has about 19,000 clones, nearly 98% seen once. The data are from a study of monozygotic twins with cystic fibrosis. For the study at large: Library input was 2.5 to 3.5 micrograms of fragmented DNA, with approximately 15 PCR cycles. Findings and caveats of the study: V usage most resembled the co-twin in 13 of 16 pairs. Nucleotide-identical clonotype sharing was significantly higher within monozygotic CF twin pairs than between unrelated CF individuals.

Germline loops: CDR1 ENHRY, CDR2 SYGVKD. Trimming took off 4 bases at V and 9 bases at J, with 13 bases between the two ends. This CDR3 contains 14 residues. This TCR derives from a woman aged 25-40 years with cystic fibrosis. The specimen sequenced was blood. The V call is TRBV10-3, the J call TRBJ1-6, with a tentative D call TRBD1 (6 bases). This CDR3 reads CAISVQGLSSPLHF. DNA for the CDR3: TGTGCCATCAGTGTACAGGGCCTTAGTTCACCCCTCCACTTT.